What follows is one TCR beta chain and its context. This CDR3 region has 13 residues. In germline, CDR1 is MNHEY, CDR2 SVGAGI. V was pared by 7 bases and J by 4 bases, with 11 bases between. These data come from a study of neoadjuvant anti-PD-1 for oral cavity cancer. Libraries were prepared by immunoSEQ multiplex PCR; TCRdb keeps only in-frame clonotypes and omits some of them. The repertoire includes 30,000 to 40,000 clones, more than 75% of them detected once, and roughly 3.4% sits in the top ten. This sequence originates from a person between 40 and 85 years old with oral cavity squamous cell carcinoma. This chain uses TRBV6-5 with TRBJ1-5; D is undetermined. The sequencing used PBMCs, collected before nivolumab (anti-PD-1) treatment. The CDR3 DNA follows: TGTGCCAGCACCGCAGGTTTAAATCAGCCCCAGCATTTT. This translates into CASTAGLNQPQHF.